A selection of T cell receptor beta chains follows, all from one sample in a study of Graves' ophthalmopathy and Graves' hyperthyroidism. A single record per CDR3 protein comes from TCRdb applying MiXCR to the multiplex PCR reads. The repertoire holds approximately 1.2 million distinct CDR3 sequences, with around a third as singletons. The sequencing sample was made of peripheral blood or thyroid tissue (not recorded which). Source of these receptors: an adult man with Graves' hyperthyroidism. The CDR3 runs from the conserved cysteine through the conserved F or W. Fields, in order: D gene, clone size, V gene, J gene, CDR3 protein, CDR3 DNA. The D gene is left open where the match is weak. Not all rows give a size; the values are once, few, many and, for expanded clones, a class.

>NA|few|TRBV6-5|TRBJ1-5
CAAQPGFNQPQHF
TGTGCCGCACAACCGGGTTTTAATCAGCCCCAGCATTTT
>TRBD1|NA|TRBV6-1|TRBJ2-7
CASRPTGNAEQYF
TGTGCCAGCAGGCCGACAGGGAATGCCGAGCAGTACTTC
>NA|NA|TRBV29-1|TRBJ1-1
CSVVGFGWTEAFF
TGCAGCGTTGTGGGTTTTGGGTGGACTGAAGCTTTCTTT
>TRBD1|many|TRBV10-3|TRBJ2-7
CAIAWDSYEQYF
TGTGCCATCGCGTGGGACAGCTACGAGCAGTACTTC
>NA|many|TRBV2|TRBJ1-2
CASRAAGNYGYTF
TGTGCCAGCAGGGCGGCAGGGAACTATGGCTACACCTTC
>NA|NA|TRBV2|TRBJ2-5
CASSEVSGEETQYF
TGTGCCAGCAGTGAAGTGTCCGGGGAAGAGACCCAGTACTTC
>NA|NA|TRBV20-1|TRBJ2-3
CSARADTGTDTQYF
TGCAGTGCTAGAGCAGACACAGGGACAGATACGCAGTATTTT
>NA|NA|TRBV28|TRBJ1-5
CASSLEERQPQHF
TGTGCCAGCAGTTTAGAGGAGAGACAGCCCCAGCATTTT
>NA|NA|TRBV15|TRBJ2-7
CATSRDQGQINYEQYF
TGTGCCACCAGCAGAGATCAAGGACAGATCAATTACGAGCAGTACTTC
>NA|few|TRBV28|TRBJ1-5
CASTTDAYQPQHF
TGTGCCAGCACGACGGACGCTTATCAGCCCCAGCATTTT
>TRBD1|NA|TRBV5-1|TRBJ1-4
CASSGGTVATNEKLFF
TGCGCCAGCAGCGGGGGGACAGTTGCAACTAATGAAAAACTGTTTTTT
>NA|many|TRBV20-1|TRBJ2-7
CSARDSYEQYF
TGCAGTGCTCGGGACTCCTACGAGCAGTACTTC
>NA|NA|TRBV10-3|TRBJ2-7
CAISESDRRQYF
TGTGCCATCAGTGAATCGGACCGCCGGCAGTACTTC
>NA|NA|TRBV6-2/TRBV6-3|TRBJ1-1
CASSDSISTNTEAFF
TGTGCCAGCAGTGACTCGATTTCGACGAACACTGAAGCTTTCTTT
>NA|many|TRBV7-7|TRBJ2-5
CASSLTGVREETQYF
TGTGCCAGCAGCTTAACGGGAGTAAGGGAAGAGACCCAGTACTTC
>NA|NA|TRBV4-1|TRBJ1-4
CASSQERTGIEGEKLFF
TGCGCCAGCAGCCAAGAACGAACAGGGATTGAGGGTGAAAAACTGTTTTTT
>NA|NA|TRBV12-3/TRBV12-4|TRBJ2-1
CASTSENEQFF
TGTGCCAGCACCTCCGAAAATGAGCAGTTCTTC
>TRBD1|many|TRBV20-1|TRBJ1-2
CSAAGTGGAYGYTF
TGCAGTGCCGCCGGGACAGGGGGCGCCTATGGCTACACCTTC
>NA|many|TRBV7-2|TRBJ2-2
CASRPQVAGELFF
TGTGCCAGCAGACCCCAGGTGGCCGGGGAGCTGTTTTTT
>NA|NA|TRBV2|TRBJ1-4
CASSPGRSANEKLFF
TGTGCCAGCAGCCCAGGGCGTTCGGCTAATGAAAAACTGTTTTTT
>NA|many|TRBV20-1|TRBJ1-5
CSATFRGSQPQHF
TGCAGTGCCACTTTCAGGGGTTCTCAGCCCCAGCATTTT
>NA|many|TRBV12-3/TRBV12-4|TRBJ2-7
CASMGPRGIREQYF
TGTGCCAGCATGGGGCCAAGGGGTATCCGCGAGCAGTACTTC
>NA|many|TRBV9|TRBJ1-2
CASSVGGADYGYTF
TGTGCCAGCAGCGTGGGAGGGGCGGACTATGGCTACACCTTC
>NA|NA|TRBV25-1|TRBJ1-1
CASSYSTERNTEAFF
TGTGCCAGCTCATATTCCACCGAGAGGAACACTGAAGCTTTCTTT
>NA|NA|TRBV6-4|TRBJ1-1
CASPGLRGETLNTEAFF
TGTGCCAGCCCTGGCCTACGTGGTGAGACCCTCAACACTGAAGCTTTCTTT
>TRBD1|NA|TRBV7-9|TRBJ2-6
CASSLKGTGFISGANVLTF
TGTGCCAGCAGCCTAAAAGGGACAGGGTTCATCTCTGGGGCCAACGTCCTGACTTTC
>NA|few|TRBV12-3/TRBV12-4|TRBJ2-7
CASSLHRASYEQYF
TGTGCCAGCAGTTTACACAGAGCTTCCTACGAGCAGTACTTC
>NA|once|TRBV10-3|TRBJ1-4
CATRSNEKLFF
TGTGCCACCCGGTCAAATGAAAAACTGTTTTTT
>TRBD1|many|TRBV7-9|TRBJ1-1
CASSTPGQGGTEAFF
TGTGCCAGCAGCACTCCGGGACAGGGCGGAACTGAAGCTTTCTTT
>TRBD2|many|TRBV20-1|TRBJ2-5
CSARLLAGIQETQYF
TGCAGTGCTAGGCTTCTAGCGGGGATCCAAGAGACCCAGTACTTC
>NA|few|TRBV29-1|TRBJ1-2
CSARGAEGEGYTF
TGCAGCGCGCGGGGAGCGGAGGGAGAAGGCTACACCTTC
>TRBD1|NA|TRBV20-1|TRBJ2-6
CSARGQGALGANVLTF
TGCAGTGCTAGGGGACAGGGGGCGCTTGGGGCCAACGTCCTGACTTTC
>TRBD1|many|TRBV5-1|TRBJ1-1
CASSSTGENTEAFF
TGCGCCAGCAGCAGTACAGGGGAGAACACTGAAGCTTTCTTT
>NA|many|TRBV7-2|TRBJ2-7
CASSSQAGSSYEQYF
TGTGCCAGCAGTTCTCAAGCGGGTAGCTCCTACGAGCAGTACTTC
>TRBD1|many|TRBV5-1|TRBJ1-2
CASSKGQGDHGYTF
TGCGCCAGCAGCAAGGGACAGGGGGACCATGGCTACACCTTC
>NA|many|TRBV2|TRBJ2-7
CASSEGDKPYEQYF
TGTGCCAGCAGTGAAGGGGACAAGCCCTACGAGCAGTACTTC
>NA|NA|TRBV6-5|TRBJ1-2
CASSYPIGNYGYTF
TGTGCCAGCAGTTACCCGATAGGCAACTATGGCTACACCTTC
>NA|NA|TRBV29-1|TRBJ2-2
CSVETATTNTGELFF
TGCAGCGTTGAGACCGCGACAACGAACACCGGGGAGCTGTTTTTT
>TRBD2|many|TRBV7-8|TRBJ2-5
CASIPRGTSGETQYF
TGTGCCAGCATCCCTCGGGGAACTAGCGGCGAGACCCAGTACTTC
>NA|NA|TRBV28|TRBJ2-7
CASSHNGPSYEQYF
TGTGCCAGCAGCCATAACGGGCCCTCCTACGAGCAGTACTTC
>NA|few|TRBV5-4|TRBJ1-2
CASSLAATDYGYTF
TGTGCCAGCAGCTTGGCGGCTACAGACTATGGCTACACCTTC
>NA|NA|TRBV29-1|TRBJ2-5
CSAWGAETQYF
TGCAGCGCTTGGGGGGCAGAGACCCAGTACTTC
>NA|few|TRBV6-6|TRBJ2-2
CASSYLGAAGLTGELFF
TGTGCCAGCAGTTACCTAGGGGCTGCAGGGTTGACCGGGGAGCTGTTTTTT
>NA|many|TRBV11-2|TRBJ1-4
CASSLVGEEKLFF
TGTGCCAGCAGCTTAGTGGGGGAAGAAAAACTGTTTTTT